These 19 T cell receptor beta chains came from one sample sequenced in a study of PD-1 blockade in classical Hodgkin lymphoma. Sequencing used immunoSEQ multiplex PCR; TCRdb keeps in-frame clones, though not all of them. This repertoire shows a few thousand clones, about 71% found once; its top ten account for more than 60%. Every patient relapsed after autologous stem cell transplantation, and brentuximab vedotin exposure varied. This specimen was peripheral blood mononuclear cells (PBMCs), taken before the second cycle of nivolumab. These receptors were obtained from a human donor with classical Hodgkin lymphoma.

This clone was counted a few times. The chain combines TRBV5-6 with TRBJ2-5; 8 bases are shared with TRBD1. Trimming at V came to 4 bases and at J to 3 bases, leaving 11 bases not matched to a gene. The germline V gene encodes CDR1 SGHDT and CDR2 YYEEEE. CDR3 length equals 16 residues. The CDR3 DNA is TGTGCCAGCAGCGCCAGAGCAGGGGGCAGGGAAGAGACCCAGTACTTC. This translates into CASSARAGGREETQYF.

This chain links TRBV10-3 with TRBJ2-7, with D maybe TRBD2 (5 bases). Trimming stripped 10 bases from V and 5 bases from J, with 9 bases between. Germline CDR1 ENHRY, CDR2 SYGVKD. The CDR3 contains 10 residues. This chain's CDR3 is CATSGNEQYF. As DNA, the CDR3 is TGTGCCACTTCGGGGAACGAGCAGTACTTC.

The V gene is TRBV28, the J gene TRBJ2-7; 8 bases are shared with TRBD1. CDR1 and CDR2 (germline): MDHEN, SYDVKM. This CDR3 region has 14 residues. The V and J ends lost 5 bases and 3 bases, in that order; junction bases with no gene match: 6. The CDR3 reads CASSASGQGYEQYF. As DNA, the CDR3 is TGTGCCAGCAGTGCCTCTGGACAGGGCTACGAGCAGTACTTC.

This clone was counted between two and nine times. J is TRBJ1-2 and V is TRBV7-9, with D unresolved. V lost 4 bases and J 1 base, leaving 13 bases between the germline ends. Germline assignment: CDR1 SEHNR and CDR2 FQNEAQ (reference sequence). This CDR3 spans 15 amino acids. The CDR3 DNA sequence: TGTGCCAGCAGCTCAGCCTTCCAGGTTAACTATGGCTACACCTTC. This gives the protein CASSSAFQVNYGYTF.

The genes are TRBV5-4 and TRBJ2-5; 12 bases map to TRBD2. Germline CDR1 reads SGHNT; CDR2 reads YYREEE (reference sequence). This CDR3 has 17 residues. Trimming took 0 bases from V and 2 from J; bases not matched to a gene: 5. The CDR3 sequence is CASSLGGLAGLQETQYF. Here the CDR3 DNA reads TGTGCCAGCAGCTTGGGGGGACTAGCGGGCCTACAAGAGACCCAGTACTTC.

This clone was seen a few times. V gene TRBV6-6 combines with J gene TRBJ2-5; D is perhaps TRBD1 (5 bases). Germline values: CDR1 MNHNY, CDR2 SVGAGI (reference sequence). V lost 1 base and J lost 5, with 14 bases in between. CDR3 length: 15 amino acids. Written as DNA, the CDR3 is TGTGCCAGCAGTTACTTGACAGAGATTTTGGAGACCCAGTACTTC. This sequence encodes CASSYLTEILETQYF.

The CDR3 DNA follows: TGTGCCAGCAGCTTGGAAGGTTCCTACGAGCAGTACTTC. Amino acids: CASSLEGSYEQYF. J is TRBJ2-7 and V is TRBV5-4, with D unclear. The CDR3 has 13 residues. Germline CDR1 is SGHNT and CDR2 is YYREEE (reference sequence). V shed 0 bases and J shed 1 base, with 5 bases lying between them.

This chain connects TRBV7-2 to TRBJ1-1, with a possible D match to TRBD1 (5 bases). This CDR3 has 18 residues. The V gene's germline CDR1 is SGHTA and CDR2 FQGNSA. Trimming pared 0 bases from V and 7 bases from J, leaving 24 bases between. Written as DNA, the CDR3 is TGTGCCAGCAGCTTAGCGGTTACTCCCGACAGACTACAGATTGAAGCTTTCTTT. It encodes CASSLAVTPDRLQIEAFF.

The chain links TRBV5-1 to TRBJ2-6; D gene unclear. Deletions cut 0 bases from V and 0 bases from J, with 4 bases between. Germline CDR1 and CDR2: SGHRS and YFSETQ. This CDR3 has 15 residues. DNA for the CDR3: TGCGCCAGCAGCTTGGGCCCCTCTGGGGCCAACGTCCTGACTTTC. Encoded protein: CASSLGPSGANVLTF. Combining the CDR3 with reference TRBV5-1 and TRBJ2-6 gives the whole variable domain KAGVTQTPRYLIKTRGQQVTLSCSPISGHRSVSWYQQTPGQGLQFLFEYFSETQRNKGNFPGRFSGRQFSNSRSEMNVSTLELGDSALYLCASSLGPSGANVLTFGAGSRLTVL.

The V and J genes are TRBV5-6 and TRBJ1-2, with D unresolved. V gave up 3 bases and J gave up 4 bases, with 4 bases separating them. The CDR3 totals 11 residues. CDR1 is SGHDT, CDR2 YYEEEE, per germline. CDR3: CASSYGYGYTF. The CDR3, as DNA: TGTGCCAGCAGCTATGGCTATGGCTACACCTTC.

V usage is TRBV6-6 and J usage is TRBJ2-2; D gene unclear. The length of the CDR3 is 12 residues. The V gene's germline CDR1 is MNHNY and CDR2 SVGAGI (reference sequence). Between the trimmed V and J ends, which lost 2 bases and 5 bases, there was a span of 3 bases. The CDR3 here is CASSYRTGELFF. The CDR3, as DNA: TGTGCCAGCAGTTACCGGACCGGGGAGCTGTTTTTT.

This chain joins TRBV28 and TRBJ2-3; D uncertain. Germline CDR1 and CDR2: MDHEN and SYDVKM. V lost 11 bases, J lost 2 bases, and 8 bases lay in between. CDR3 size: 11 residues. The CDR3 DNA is TGTGCCCATACAGACACAGATACGCAGTATTTT. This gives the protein CAHTDTDTQYF. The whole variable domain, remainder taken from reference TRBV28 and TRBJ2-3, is DVKVTQSSRYLVKRTGEKVFLECVQDMDHENMFWYRQDPGLGLRLIYFSYDVKMKEKGDIPEGYSVSREKKERFSLILESASTNQTSMYLCAHTDTDTQYFGPGTRLTVL.

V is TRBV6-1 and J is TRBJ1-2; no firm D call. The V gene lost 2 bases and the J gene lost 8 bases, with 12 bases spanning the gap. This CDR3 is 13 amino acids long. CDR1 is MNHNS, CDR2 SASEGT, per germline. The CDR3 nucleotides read TGTGCCAGCAGTGAATTAGGCTCAGGAGGCTACACCTTC. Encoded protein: CASSELGSGGYTF.

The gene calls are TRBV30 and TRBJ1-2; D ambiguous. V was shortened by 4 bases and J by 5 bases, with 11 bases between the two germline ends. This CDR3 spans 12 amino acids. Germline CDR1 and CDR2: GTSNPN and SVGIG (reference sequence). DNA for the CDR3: TGTGCCTGGAAAGACACTTTGTATGGCTACACCTTC. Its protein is CAWKDTLYGYTF. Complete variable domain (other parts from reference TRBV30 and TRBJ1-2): SQTIHQWPATLVQPVGSPLSLECTVEGTSNPNLYWYRQAAGRGLQLLFYSVGIGQISSEVPQNLSASRPQDRQFILSSKKLLLSDSGFYLCAWKDTLYGYTFGSGTRLTVV.

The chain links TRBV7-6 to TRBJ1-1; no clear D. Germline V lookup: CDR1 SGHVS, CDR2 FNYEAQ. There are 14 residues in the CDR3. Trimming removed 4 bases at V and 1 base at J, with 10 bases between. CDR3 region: CASSSSVGNTEAFF. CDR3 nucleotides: TGTGCCAGCAGCTCGTCGGTGGGGAACACTGAAGCTTTCTTT.

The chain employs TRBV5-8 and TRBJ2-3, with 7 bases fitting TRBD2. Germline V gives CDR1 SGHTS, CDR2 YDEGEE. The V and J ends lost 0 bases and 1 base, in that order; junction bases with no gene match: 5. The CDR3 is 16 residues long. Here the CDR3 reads CASSLAAGRGTDTQYF. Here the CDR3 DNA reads TGTGCCAGCAGCTTGGCCGCTGGGAGGGGCACAGATACGCAGTATTTT.

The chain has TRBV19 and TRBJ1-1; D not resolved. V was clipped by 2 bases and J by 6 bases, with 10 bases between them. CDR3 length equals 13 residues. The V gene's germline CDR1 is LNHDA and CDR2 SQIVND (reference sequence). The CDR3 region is CASSIPGSAEAFF. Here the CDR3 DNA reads TGTGCCAGTAGTATACCTGGGAGCGCTGAAGCTTTCTTT.

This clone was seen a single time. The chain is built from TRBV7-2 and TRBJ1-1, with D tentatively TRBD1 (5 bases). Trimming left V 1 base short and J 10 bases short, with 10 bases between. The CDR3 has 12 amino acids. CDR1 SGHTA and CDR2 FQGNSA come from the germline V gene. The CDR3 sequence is CASSLDWGGAFF. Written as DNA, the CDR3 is TGTGCCAGCAGCTTAGATTGGGGGGGAGCTTTCTTT.

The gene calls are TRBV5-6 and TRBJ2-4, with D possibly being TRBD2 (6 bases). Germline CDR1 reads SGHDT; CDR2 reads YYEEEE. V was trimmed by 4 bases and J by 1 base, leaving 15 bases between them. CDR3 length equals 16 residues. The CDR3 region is CASSDGWGDAKNIQYF. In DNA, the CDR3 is TGTGCCAGCAGCGACGGTTGGGGGGATGCCAAAAACATTCAGTACTTC.